This TCR beta chain comes out of a study of cytomegalovirus exposure and HLA in healthy donors. The PCR had 60 Vbeta and 13 Jbeta primers. Measured with immunoSEQ multiplex PCR; TCRdb has only the in-frame clones, and not every one. The sample is made up of about 72,000 clones, and the top ten hold approximately 2.7% of it. For this clone: Its antigen is not known.

Overall study findings and caveats: The classifier, whose performance was assessed in both the original and validation cohorts, reportedly diagnosed cytomegalovirus status with high specificity and sensitivity. For most subjects, TCR beta sequences were reported to predict HLA-A and HLA-B alleles with accuracy.

The CDR3 runs 12 residues. CDR1 is SQVTM, CDR2 ANQGSEA, per germline. Trimming shortened V by 5 bases and J by 8 bases, and 13 bases separated the two germline ends. The genes are TRBV29-1 and TRBJ2-4; possible D gene TRBD2, 6 bases. The sample comprised PBMCs. This sequence originates from a man in his forties in good health and CMV-seronegative. This CDR3 reads CSVTRPGDIQYF. In DNA form, the CDR3 reads TGCAGCGTTACCAGACCGGGAGACATTCAGTACTTC.